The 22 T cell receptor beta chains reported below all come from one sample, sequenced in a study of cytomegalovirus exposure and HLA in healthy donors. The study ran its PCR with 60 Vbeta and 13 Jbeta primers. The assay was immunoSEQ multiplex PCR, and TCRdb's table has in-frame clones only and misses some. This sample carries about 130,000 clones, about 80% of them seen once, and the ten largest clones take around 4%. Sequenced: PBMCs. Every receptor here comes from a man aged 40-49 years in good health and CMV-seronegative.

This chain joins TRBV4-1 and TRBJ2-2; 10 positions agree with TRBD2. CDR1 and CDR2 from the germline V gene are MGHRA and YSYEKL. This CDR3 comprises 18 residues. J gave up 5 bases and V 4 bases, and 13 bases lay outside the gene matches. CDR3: CASSPRDASGGWTGELFF. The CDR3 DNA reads TGCGCCAGCAGCCCTCGGGACGCTAGCGGGGGTTGGACCGGGGAGCTGTTTTTT.

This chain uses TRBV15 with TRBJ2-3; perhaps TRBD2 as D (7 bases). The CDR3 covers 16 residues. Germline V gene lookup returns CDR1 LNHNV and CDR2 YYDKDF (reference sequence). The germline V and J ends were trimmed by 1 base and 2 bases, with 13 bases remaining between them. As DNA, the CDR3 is TGTGCCACCAGCAGAGCTGGCGGGGGCTTCACAGATACGCAGTATTTT. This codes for CATSRAGGGFTDTQYF.

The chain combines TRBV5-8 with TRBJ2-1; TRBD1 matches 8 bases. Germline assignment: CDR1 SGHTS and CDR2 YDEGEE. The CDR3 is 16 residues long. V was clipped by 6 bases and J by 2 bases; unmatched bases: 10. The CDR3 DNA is TGTGCCAGCAACCAGCCCGACAGGGGCCCCTACAATGAGCAGTTCTTC. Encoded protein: CASNQPDRGPYNEQFF.

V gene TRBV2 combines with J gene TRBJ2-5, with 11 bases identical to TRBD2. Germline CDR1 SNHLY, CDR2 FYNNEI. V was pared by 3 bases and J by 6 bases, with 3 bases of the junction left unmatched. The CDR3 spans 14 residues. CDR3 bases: TGTGCCAGCAGTGATCCTAGCGGGGGGCAGACCCAGTACTTC. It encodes CASSDPSGGQTQYF. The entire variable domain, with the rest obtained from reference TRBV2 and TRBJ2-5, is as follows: EPEVTQTPSHQVTQMGQEVILRCVPISNHLYFYWYRQILGQKVEFLVSFYNNEISEKSEIFDDQFSVERPDGSNFTLKIRSTKLEDSAMYFCASSDPSGGQTQYFGPGTRLLVL.

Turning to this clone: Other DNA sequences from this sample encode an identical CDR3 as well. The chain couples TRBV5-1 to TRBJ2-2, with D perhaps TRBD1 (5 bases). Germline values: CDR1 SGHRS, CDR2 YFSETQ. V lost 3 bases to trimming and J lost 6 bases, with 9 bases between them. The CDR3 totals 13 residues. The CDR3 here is CASSSLGPGELFF. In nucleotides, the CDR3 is TGCGCCAGCAGCTCCCTGGGGCCCGGGGAGCTGTTTTTT. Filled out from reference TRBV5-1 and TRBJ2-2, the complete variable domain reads KAGVTQTPRYLIKTRGQQVTLSCSPISGHRSVSWYQQTPGQGLQFLFEYFSETQRNKGNFPGRFSGRQFSNSRSEMNVSTLELGDSALYLCASSSLGPGELFFGEGSRLTVL.

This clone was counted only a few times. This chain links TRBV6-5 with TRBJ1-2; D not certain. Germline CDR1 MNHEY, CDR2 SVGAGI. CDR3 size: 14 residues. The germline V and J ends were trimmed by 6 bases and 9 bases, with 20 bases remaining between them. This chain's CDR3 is CASRALLVSESYTF. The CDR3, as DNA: TGTGCCAGCAGAGCCCTTCTGGTCTCGGAGAGCTACACCTTC.

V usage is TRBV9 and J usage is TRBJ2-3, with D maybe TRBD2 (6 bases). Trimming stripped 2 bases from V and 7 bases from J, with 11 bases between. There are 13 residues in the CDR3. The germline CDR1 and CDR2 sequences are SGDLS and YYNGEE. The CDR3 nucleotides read TGTGCCAGCAGCGTTGGTGGGGGGTATACGCAGTATTTT. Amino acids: CASSVGGGYTQYF.

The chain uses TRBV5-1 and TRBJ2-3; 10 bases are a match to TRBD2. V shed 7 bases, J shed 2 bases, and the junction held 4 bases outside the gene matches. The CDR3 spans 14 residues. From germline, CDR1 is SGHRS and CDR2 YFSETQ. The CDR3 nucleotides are TGCGCCAGCTCAGCGGGGGGGAACACAGATACGCAGTATTTT. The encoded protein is CASSAGGNTDTQYF.

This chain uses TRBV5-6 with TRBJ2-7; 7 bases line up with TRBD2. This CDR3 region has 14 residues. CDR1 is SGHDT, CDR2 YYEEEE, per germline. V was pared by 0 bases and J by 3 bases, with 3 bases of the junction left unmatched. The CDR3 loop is CASSLGGGRYEQYF. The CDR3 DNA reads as TGTGCCAGCAGCTTGGGCGGGGGACGCTACGAGCAGTACTTC.

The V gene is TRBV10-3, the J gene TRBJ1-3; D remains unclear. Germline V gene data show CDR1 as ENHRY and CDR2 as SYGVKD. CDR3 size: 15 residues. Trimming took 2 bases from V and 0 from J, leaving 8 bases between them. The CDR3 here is CAISEPVVSGNTIYF. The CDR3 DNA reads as TGTGCCATCAGTGAGCCCGTCGTCTCTGGAAACACCATATATTTT.

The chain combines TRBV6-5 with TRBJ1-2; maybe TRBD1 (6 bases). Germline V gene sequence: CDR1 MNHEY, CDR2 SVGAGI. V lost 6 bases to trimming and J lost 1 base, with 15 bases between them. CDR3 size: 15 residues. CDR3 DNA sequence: TGTGCCAGCAGCAAAGGGGGAAAAGATAACTATGGCTACACCTTC. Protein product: CASSKGGKDNYGYTF.

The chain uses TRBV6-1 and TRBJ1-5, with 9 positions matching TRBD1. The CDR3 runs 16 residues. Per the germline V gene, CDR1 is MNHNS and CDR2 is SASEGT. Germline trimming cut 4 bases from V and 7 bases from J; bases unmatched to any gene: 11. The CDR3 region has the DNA TGTGCCAGCAGTGTCAGTGGACAGGGGATGAGACAGCCCCAGCATTTT. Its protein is CASSVSGQGMRQPQHF.

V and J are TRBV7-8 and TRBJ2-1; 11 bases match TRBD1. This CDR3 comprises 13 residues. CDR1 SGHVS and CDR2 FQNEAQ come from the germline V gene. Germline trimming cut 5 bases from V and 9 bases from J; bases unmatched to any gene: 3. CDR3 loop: CASSGQGAVEQFF. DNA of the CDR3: TGTGCCAGCAGCGGACAGGGGGCGGTTGAGCAGTTCTTC.

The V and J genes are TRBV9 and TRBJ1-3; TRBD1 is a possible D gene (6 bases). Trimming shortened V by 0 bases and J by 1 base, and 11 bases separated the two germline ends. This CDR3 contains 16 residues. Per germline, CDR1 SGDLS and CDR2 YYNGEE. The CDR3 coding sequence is TGTGCCAGCAGCGTAGCTCAAACAGGGTCTGGAAACACCATATATTTT. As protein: CASSVAQTGSGNTIYF.

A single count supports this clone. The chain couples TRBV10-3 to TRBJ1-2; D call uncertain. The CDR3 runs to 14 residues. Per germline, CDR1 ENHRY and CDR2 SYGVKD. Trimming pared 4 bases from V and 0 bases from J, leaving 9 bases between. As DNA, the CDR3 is TGTGCCATCAGTGGGGAGGGTACTAACTATGGCTACACCTTC. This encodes CAISGEGTNYGYTF.

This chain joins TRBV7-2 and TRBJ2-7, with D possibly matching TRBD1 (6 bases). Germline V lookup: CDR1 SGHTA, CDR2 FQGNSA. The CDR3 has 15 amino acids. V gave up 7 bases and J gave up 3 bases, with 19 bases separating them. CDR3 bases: TGTGCCAGCACCGTTACCCATACAGGGAACTACGAGCAGTACTTC. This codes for CASTVTHTGNYEQYF.

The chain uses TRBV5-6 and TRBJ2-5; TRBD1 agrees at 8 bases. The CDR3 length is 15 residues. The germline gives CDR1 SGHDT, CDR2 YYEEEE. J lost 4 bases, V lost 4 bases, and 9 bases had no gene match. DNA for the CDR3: TGTGCCAGCAGCCTACGGACAGGGTCTATAGAGACCCAGTACTTC. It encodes CASSLRTGSIETQYF.

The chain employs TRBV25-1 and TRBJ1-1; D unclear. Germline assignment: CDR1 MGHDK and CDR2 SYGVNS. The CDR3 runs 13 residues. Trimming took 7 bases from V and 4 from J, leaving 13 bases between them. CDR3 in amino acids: CASMHLPGTEAFF. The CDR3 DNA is TGTGCCAGCATGCACCTTCCGGGCACTGAAGCTTTCTTT. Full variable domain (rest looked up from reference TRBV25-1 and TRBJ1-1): EADIYQTPRYLVIGTGKKITLECSQTMGHDKMYWYQQDPGMELHLIHYSYGVNSTEKGDLSSESTVSRIRTEHFPLTLESARPSHTSQYLCASMHLPGTEAFFGQGTRLTVV.

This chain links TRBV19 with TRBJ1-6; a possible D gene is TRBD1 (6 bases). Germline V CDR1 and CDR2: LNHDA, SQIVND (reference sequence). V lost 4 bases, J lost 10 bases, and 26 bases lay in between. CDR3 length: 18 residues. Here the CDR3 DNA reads TGTGCCAGTAGTACCCTCGCACAGGGATCCTCAAAGGGGTCACCCCTCCACTTT. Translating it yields CASSTLAQGSSKGSPLHF. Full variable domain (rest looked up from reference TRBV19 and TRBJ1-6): DGGITQSPKYLFRKEGQNVTLSCEQNLNHDAMYWYRQDPGQGLRLIYYSQIVNDFQKGDIAEGYSVSREKKESFPLTVTSAQKNPTAFYLCASSTLAQGSSKGSPLHFGNGTRLTVT.

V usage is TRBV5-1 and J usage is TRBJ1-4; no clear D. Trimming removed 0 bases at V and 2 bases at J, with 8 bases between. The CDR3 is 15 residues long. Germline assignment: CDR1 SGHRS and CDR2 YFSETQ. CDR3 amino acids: CASSLAAGTNEKLFF. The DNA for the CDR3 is TGCGCCAGCAGCTTGGCCGCGGGGACTAATGAAAAACTGTTTTTT.

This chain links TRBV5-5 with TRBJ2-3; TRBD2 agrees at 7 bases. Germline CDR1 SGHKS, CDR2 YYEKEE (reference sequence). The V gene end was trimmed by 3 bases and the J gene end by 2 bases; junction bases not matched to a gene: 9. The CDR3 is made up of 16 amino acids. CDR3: CASSWEGRPHTDTQYF. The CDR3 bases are TGTGCCAGCAGCTGGGAGGGGCGCCCCCACACAGATACGCAGTATTTT.

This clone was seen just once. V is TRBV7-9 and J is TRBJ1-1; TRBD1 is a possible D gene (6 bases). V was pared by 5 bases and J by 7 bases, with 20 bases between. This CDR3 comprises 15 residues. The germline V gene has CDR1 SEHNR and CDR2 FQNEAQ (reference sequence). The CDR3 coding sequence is TGTGCCAGCAGCCCAACCTCGGGACAACCCATTGAAGCTTTCTTT. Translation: CASSPTSGQPIEAFF.